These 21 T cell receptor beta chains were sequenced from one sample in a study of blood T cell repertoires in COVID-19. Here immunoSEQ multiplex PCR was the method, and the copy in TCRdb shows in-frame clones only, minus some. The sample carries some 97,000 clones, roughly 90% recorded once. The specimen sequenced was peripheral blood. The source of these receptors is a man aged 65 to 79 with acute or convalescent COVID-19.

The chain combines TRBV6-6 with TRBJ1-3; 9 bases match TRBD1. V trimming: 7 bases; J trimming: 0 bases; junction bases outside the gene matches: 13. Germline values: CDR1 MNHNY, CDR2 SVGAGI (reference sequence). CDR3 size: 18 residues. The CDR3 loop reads CASNRGTGQTYSGNTIYF. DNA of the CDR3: TGTGCCAGCAATCGGGGGACAGGGCAAACTTACTCTGGAAACACCATATATTTT.

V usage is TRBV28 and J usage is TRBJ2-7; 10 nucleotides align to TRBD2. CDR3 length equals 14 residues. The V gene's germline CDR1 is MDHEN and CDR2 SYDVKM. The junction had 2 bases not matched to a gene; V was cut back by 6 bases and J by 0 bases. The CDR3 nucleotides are TGTGCCAGCAGAATAGCGGGAGGCTCCTACGAGCAGTACTTC. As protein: CASRIAGGSYEQYF. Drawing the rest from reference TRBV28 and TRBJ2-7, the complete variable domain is DVKVTQSSRYLVKRTGEKVFLECVQDMDHENMFWYRQDPGLGLRLIYFSYDVKMKEKGDIPEGYSVSREKKERFSLILESASTNQTSMYLCASRIAGGSYEQYFGPGTRLTVT.

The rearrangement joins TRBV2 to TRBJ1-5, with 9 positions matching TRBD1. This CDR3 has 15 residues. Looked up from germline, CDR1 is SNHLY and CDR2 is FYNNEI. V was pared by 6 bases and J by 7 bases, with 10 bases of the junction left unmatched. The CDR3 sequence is CASRSRGQGNQPQHF. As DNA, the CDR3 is TGTGCCAGCAGATCGAGGGGACAGGGTAACCAGCCCCAGCATTTT. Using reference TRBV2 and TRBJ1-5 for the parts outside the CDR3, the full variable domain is EPEVTQTPSHQVTQMGQEVILRCVPISNHLYFYWYRQILGQKVEFLVSFYNNEISEKSEIFDDQFSVERPDGSNFTLKIRSTKLEDSAMYFCASRSRGQGNQPQHFGDGTRLSIL.

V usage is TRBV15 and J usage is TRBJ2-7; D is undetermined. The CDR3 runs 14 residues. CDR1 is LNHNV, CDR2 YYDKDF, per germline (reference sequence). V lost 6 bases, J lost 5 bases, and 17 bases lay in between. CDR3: CATSLLTTADEQYF. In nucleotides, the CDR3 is TGTGCCACCAGTCTCTTGACGACTGCCGACGAGCAGTACTTC. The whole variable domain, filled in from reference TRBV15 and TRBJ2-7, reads DAMVIQNPRYQVTQFGKPVTLSCSQTLNHNVMYWYQQKSSQAPKLLFHYYDKDFNNEADTPDNFQSRRPNTSFCFLDIRSPGLGDTAMYLCATSLLTTADEQYFGPGTRLTVT.

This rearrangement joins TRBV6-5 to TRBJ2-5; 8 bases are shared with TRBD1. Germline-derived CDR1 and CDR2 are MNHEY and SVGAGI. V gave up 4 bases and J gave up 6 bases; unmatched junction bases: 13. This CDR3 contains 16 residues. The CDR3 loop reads CASSFGQGSNSKTQYF. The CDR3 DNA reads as TGTGCCAGCAGTTTCGGACAGGGTTCGAATAGCAAGACCCAGTACTTC.

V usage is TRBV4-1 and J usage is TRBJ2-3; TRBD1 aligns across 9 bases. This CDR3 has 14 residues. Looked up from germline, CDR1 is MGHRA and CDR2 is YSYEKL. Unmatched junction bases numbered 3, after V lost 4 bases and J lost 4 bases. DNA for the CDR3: TGCGCCAGCAGCCTCCGACAGGGGGCAGATACGCAGTATTTT. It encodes CASSLRQGADTQYF.

The DNA for the CDR3 is TGTGCCAGCAGACAGAACACAGATACGCAGTATTTT. The encoded protein is CASRQNTDTQYF. The chain is built from TRBV7-2 and TRBJ2-3; D is undetermined. With 6 bases removed from V and 2 bases from J, the gap between germline ends came to 6 bases. The CDR3 length is 12 residues. In germline, CDR1 is SGHTA, CDR2 FQGNSA. The full variable domain, rest sourced from reference TRBV7-2 and TRBJ2-3, is GAGVSQSPSNKVTEKGKDVELRCDPISGHTALYWYRQSLGQGLEFLIYFQGNSAPDKSGLPSDRFSAERTGGSVSTLTIQRTQQEDSAVYLCASRQNTDTQYFGPGTRLTVL.

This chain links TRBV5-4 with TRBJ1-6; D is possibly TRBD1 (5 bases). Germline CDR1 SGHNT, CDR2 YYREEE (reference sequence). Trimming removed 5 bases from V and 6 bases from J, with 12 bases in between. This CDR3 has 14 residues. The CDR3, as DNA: TGTGCCAGCAGACCGGGACTGGTTAATTCACCCCTCCACTTT. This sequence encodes CASRPGLVNSPLHF. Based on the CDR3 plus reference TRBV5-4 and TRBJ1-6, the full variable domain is ETGVTQSPTHLIKTRGQQVTLRCSSQSGHNTVSWYQQALGQGPQFIFQYYREEENGRGNFPPRFSGLQFPNYSSELNVNALELDDSALYLCASRPGLVNSPLHFGNGTRLTVT.

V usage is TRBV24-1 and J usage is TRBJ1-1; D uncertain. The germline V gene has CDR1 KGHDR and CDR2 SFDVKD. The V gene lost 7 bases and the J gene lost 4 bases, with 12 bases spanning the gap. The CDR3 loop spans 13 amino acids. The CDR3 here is CATSFGRGTEAFF. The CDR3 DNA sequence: TGTGCCACCAGCTTCGGACGGGGCACTGAAGCTTTCTTT.

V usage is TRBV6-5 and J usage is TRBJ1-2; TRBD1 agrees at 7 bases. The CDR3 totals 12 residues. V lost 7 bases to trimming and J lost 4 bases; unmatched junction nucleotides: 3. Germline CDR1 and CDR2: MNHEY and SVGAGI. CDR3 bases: TGTGCCAGCACCCCAGGGGGCTATGGCTACACCTTC. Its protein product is CASTPGGYGYTF.

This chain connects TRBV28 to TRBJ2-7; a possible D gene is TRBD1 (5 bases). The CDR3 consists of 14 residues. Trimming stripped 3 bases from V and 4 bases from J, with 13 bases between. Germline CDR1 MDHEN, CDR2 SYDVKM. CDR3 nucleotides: TGTGCCAGCAGTTTGGCAGGGCCCCTTTACGAGCAGTACTTC. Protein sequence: CASSLAGPLYEQYF.

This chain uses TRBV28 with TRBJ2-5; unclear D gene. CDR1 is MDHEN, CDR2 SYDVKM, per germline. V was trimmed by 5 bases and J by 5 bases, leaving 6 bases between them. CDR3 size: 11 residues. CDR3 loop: CASSPRETQYF. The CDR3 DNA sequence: TGTGCCAGCAGTCCCAGGGAGACCCAGTACTTC.

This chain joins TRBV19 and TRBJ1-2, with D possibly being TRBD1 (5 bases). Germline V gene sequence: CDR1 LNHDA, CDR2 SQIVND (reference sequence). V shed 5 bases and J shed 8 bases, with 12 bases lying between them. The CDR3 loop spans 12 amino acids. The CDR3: CASSLQGGGYTF. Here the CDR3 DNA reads TGTGCCAGTAGTCTCCAGGGAGGCGGCTACACCTTC.

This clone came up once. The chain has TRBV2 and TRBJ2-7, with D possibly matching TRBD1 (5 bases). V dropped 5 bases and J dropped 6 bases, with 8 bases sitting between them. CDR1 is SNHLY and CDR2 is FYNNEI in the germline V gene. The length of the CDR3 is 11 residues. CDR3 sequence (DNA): TGTGCCAGCAGTATCAGGGCCGAGCAGTACTTC. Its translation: CASSIRAEQYF.

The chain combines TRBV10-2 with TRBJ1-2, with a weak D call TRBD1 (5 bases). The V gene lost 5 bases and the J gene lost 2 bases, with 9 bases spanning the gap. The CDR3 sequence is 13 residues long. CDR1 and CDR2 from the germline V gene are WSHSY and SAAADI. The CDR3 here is CASSLEGNYGYTF. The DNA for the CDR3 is TGCGCCAGCAGTCTGGAGGGGAACTATGGCTACACCTTC.

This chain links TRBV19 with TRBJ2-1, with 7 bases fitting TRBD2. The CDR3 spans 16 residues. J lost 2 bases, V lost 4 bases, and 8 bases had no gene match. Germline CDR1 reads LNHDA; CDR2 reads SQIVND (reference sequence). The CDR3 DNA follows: TGTGCCAGTAGTAGGTACGGGGGGTTAGCCTACAATGAGCAGTTCTTC. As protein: CASSRYGGLAYNEQFF.

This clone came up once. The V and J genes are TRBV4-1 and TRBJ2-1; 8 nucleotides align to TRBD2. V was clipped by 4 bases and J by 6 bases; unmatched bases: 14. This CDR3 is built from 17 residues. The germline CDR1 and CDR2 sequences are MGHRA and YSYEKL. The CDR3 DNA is TGCGCCAGCAGCCGAGAGATAAGCGGGGGAGCCCGCAATGAGCAGTTCTTC. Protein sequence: CASSREISGGARNEQFF.

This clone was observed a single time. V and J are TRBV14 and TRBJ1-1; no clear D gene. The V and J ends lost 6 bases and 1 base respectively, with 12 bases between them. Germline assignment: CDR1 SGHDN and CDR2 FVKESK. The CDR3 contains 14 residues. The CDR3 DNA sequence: TGTGCCAGCAGTAAGAACAGAAAGAACACTGAAGCTTTCTTT. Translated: CASSKNRKNTEAFF.

The CDR3 DNA reads as TGTGCCGCAAGGGACAGGGGGACCCATGAGCAGTTCTTC. Residues: CAARDRGTHEQFF. V gene TRBV5-4 combines with J gene TRBJ2-1, with 11 bases identical to TRBD1. The CDR3 totals 13 residues. Germline lookup yields CDR1 SGHNT and CDR2 YYREEE (reference sequence). V trimming: 10 bases; J trimming: 8 bases; junction bases outside the gene matches: 8.

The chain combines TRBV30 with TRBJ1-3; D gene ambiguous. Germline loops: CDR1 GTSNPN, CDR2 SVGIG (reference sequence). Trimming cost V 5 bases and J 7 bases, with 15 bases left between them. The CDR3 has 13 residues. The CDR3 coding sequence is TGTGCCTGGCGGCAGGCGTCAATTAACACCATATATTTT. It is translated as CAWRQASINTIYF.

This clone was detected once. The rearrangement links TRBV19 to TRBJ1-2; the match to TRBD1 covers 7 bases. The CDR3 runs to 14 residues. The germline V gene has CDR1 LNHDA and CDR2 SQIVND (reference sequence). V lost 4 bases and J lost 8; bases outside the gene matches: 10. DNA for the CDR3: TGTGCCAGTAGTACATCCGGGACAGCCCGCGGCTACACCTTC. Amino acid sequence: CASSTSGTARGYTF. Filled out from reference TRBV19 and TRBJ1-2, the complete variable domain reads DGGITQSPKYLFRKEGQNVTLSCEQNLNHDAMYWYRQDPGQGLRLIYYSQIVNDFQKGDIAEGYSVSREKKESFPLTVTSAQKNPTAFYLCASSTSGTARGYTFGSGTRLTVV.